These 29 T cell receptor beta chains were all obtained from the same sample, sequenced in a study of shared clonotypes between healthy human individuals. TCRdb's copy holds only in-frame clones and misses some; the assay was immunoSEQ multiplex PCR. The repertoire has 2 million to 3 million clones, under 95% of them found once; the top ten carry 0.36%. Sequencing used naive CD4+ T cells from PBMCs. The subset: CD45RA+ positively selected. The receptors come from a man between 18 and 35 years old in good health. Some clones in this sample may be carry-over from other donors' samples.

The gene calls are TRBV5-1 and TRBJ2-7; maybe TRBD2 (5 bases). V was trimmed by 0 bases and J by 2 bases, leaving 12 bases between them. The CDR3 runs to 15 residues. The germline CDR1 and CDR2 sequences are SGHRS and YFSETQ. The CDR3 sequence is CASSLVPGSPYEQYF. CDR3 sequence (DNA): TGCGCCAGCAGCTTGGTCCCGGGAAGCCCCTACGAGCAGTACTTC. Combining the CDR3 with reference TRBV5-1 and TRBJ2-7 gives the whole variable domain KAGVTQTPRYLIKTRGQQVTLSCSPISGHRSVSWYQQTPGQGLQFLFEYFSETQRNKGNFPGRFSGRQFSNSRSEMNVSTLELGDSALYLCASSLVPGSPYEQYFGPGTRLTVT.

The genes are TRBV2 and TRBJ1-2; TRBD1 aligns across 7 bases. The CDR3 is made up of 14 amino acids. The J segment lost 4 bases and the V segment lost 4 bases, leaving 6 bases of the junction unmatched. Germline V gives CDR1 SNHLY, CDR2 FYNNEI. The CDR3 spells CASSGQGPSYGYTF. The DNA of the CDR3 is TGTGCCAGCAGTGGACAGGGACCGAGCTATGGCTACACCTTC.

V and J are TRBV6-1 and TRBJ1-2; the D is unclear. This CDR3 has 13 amino acids. V lost 8 bases to trimming and J lost 4 bases, with 14 bases between them. Germline assignment: CDR1 MNHNS and CDR2 SASEGT. The CDR3, as DNA: TGTGCCAGCCGTATTGGTCTTTCCTATGGCTACACCTTC. Protein: CASRIGLSYGYTF.

This chain links TRBV19 with TRBJ2-6; no clear D gene. Germline-derived CDR1 and CDR2 are LNHDA and SQIVND (reference sequence). This CDR3 has 18 residues. The V end was cut by 5 bases, the J end by 5 bases, with 22 bases between. As DNA, the CDR3 is TGTGCCAGTAGTTCCGAGAAGACAAATCAAAGTCGGGCCAACGTCCTGACTTTC. This gives the protein CASSSEKTNQSRANVLTF.

V and J are TRBV6-4 and TRBJ1-1; no firm D call. V was shortened by 5 bases and J by 2 bases, with 9 bases between the two germline ends. Germline lookup yields CDR1 MRHNA and CDR2 SNTAGT. The CDR3 loop spans 13 amino acids. The CDR3 bases are TGTGCCAGCAGTTTCGACGGTAACACTGAAGCTTTCTTT. This codes for CASSFDGNTEAFF.

This rearrangement joins TRBV5-1 to TRBJ2-5; D may be TRBD2 (5 bases). Germline loops: CDR1 SGHRS, CDR2 YFSETQ. The CDR3 sequence is 14 residues long. The V end was cut by 0 bases, the J end by 5 bases, with 11 bases between. CDR3 sequence (DNA): TGCGCCAGCAGCTTGGCCGACCAGCGGGAGACCCAGTACTTC. Encoded protein: CASSLADQRETQYF.

The CDR3 coding sequence is TGTGCCAGCAGCTCCCGTCGGGAGGGTCGGGGGGAGACCCAGTACTTC. This gives the protein CASSSRREGRGETQYF. This chain links TRBV5-4 with TRBJ2-5; 8 positions match TRBD2. In germline, CDR1 is SGHNT, CDR2 YYREEE (reference sequence). The trim removed 3 bases at V and 5 bases at J, leaving 12 bases unmatched. The length of the CDR3 is 16 residues.

The V and J genes are TRBV10-1 and TRBJ2-1; possible D gene TRBD2, 5 bases. The V and J ends lost 0 bases and 11 bases respectively, with 11 bases between them. This CDR3 has 13 residues. Germline CDR1 is WNHNN and CDR2 is SYGVQD (reference sequence). The DNA of the CDR3 is TGCGCCAGCAGTGAGTCGAGTAGCGCAAAGCAGTTCTTC. Its translation is CASSESSSAKQFF.

CDR3 nucleotides: TGTGCCAGCAGCTCTCGGACAGGGGGCAACACCGGGGAGCTGTTTTTT. As protein: CASSSRTGGNTGELFF. The chain uses TRBV7-3 and TRBJ2-2; TRBD1 agrees at 11 bases. CDR1 is SGHTA, CDR2 FQGTGA, per germline. The length of the CDR3 is 16 residues. Losses at the gene ends were 4 bases for V and 2 bases for J; bases not matched to a gene: 3. The whole variable domain, filled in from reference TRBV7-3 and TRBJ2-2, reads GAGVSQTPSNKVTEKGKYVELRCDPISGHTALYWYRQSLGQGPEFLIYFQGTGAADDSGLPNDRFFAVRPEGSVSTLKIQRTERGDSAVYLCASSSRTGGNTGELFFGEGSRLTVL.

The rearrangement links TRBV19 to TRBJ2-5, with a weak D call TRBD2 (5 bases). CDR3 length: 12 amino acids. The ends were cut back, 5 bases at V and 6 bases at J, with 10 bases in the middle. The V gene's germline CDR1 is LNHDA and CDR2 SQIVND (reference sequence). The CDR3: CASSGRRKTQYF. The DNA of the CDR3 is TGTGCCAGTAGTGGCAGGAGGAAGACCCAGTACTTC.

The chain couples TRBV6-1 to TRBJ1-2, with 7 nucleotides matching TRBD1. After removal of 4 bases from V and 0 bases from J, the junction contained 11 bases not matched to a gene. The CDR3 extends over 17 amino acids. Germline CDR1 reads MNHNS; CDR2 reads SASEGT. The chain's CDR3 is CASSAGGGTLANYGYTF. DNA for the CDR3: TGTGCCAGCAGTGCCGGAGGGGGCACCCTAGCTAACTATGGCTACACCTTC.

This rearrangement joins TRBV9 to TRBJ1-1, with D tentatively TRBD1 (5 bases). Germline V CDR1 and CDR2: SGDLS, YYNGEE. The V and J ends lost 4 bases and 5 bases respectively, with 18 bases between them. This CDR3 has 15 amino acids. The CDR3 DNA follows: TGTGCCAGCAGCCCAAAGGGCCTAGAGGGGACTGAAGCTTTCTTT. Translated, it gives CASSPKGLEGTEAFF. The variable domain in full, with the rest retrieved from reference TRBV9 and TRBJ1-1, is DSGVTQTPKHLITATGQRVTLRCSPRSGDLSVYWYQQSLDQGLQFLIQYYNGEERAKGNILERFSAQQFPDLHSELNLSSLELGDSALYFCASSPKGLEGTEAFFGQGTRLTVV.

CDR3 loop: CASIWASGSNEQFF. CDR3 nucleotides: TGTGCCAGCATCTGGGCTAGCGGTTCCAATGAGCAGTTCTTC. V is TRBV7-9 and J is TRBJ2-1, with 7 bases aligning to TRBD2. Per germline, CDR1 SEHNR and CDR2 FQNEAQ (reference sequence). The ends lost 7 bases at V and 6 bases at J; junction bases unmatched: 9. This CDR3 region has 14 residues.

Details on this clone: At one boundary the junction diverges from the germline segment, which might be a read error. The CDR3 spells CASSELYGTDSNF. The CDR3 DNA is TGTGCCAGCTCGGAACTCTATGGGACAGATTCTAACTTC. The genes are TRBV18 and TRBJ2-7, with 7 nucleotides matching TRBD1. This CDR3 contains 13 residues. The germline CDR1 and CDR2 sequences are KGHSH and LQKENI. The whole variable domain, filled in from reference TRBV18 and TRBJ2-7, reads NAGVMQNPRHLVRRRGQEARLRCSPMKGHSHVYWYRQLPEEGLKFMVYLQKENIIDESGMPKERFSAEFPKEGPSILRIQQVVRGDSAAYFCASSELYGTDSNFGPGTRLTVT.

Here the CDR3 reads CASSTRGGGNEKLFF. CDR3 coding DNA: TGTGCCAGCAGCACCCGAGGAGGGGGGAATGAAAAACTGTTTTTT. V usage is TRBV11-2 and J usage is TRBJ1-4; weak D call: TRBD1 (6 bases). The V end was cut by 5 bases, the J end by 5 bases, with 15 bases between. This CDR3 has 15 residues. In germline, CDR1 is SGHAT, CDR2 FQNNGV.

In its sample, this clone was seen once. This chain uses TRBV5-1 with TRBJ2-7, with D tentatively TRBD1 or TRBD2 (7 bases each). The germline gives CDR1 SGHRS, CDR2 YFSETQ. This CDR3 has 15 residues. The germline V and J ends were trimmed by 4 bases and 1 base, with 15 bases remaining between them. The CDR3 nucleotides are TGCGCCAGCAGCCGGGGGGACAGTTCGTCCTACGAGCAGTACTTC. It yields the protein CASSRGDSSSYEQYF.

V and J are TRBV9 and TRBJ2-3; TRBD2 is a possible D gene (5 bases). CDR1 is SGDLS, CDR2 YYNGEE, per germline. This CDR3 spans 13 amino acids. The V end lost 8 bases, the J end lost 1 base, and 11 bases lay between the germline ends. The CDR3, as DNA: TGTGCCAGTGGAGGAACGCGCACAGATACGCAGTATTTT. It codes for CASGGTRTDTQYF.

The chain joins TRBV30 to TRBJ1-1; 7 bases agree with TRBD1. Germline CDR1 and CDR2: GTSNPN and SVGIG (reference sequence). V shed 0 bases, J shed 4 bases, and the junction held 5 bases outside the gene matches. This CDR3 contains 14 residues. In DNA, the CDR3 is TGTGCCTGGAGTGTGGGCGCAGGGGGCACTGAAGCTTTCTTT. Protein product: CAWSVGAGGTEAFF.

The CDR3 spells CAWSVFPTDGAFF. CDR3 DNA: TGTGCCTGGAGTGTCTTCCCGACAGATGGGGCTTTCTTT. V gene TRBV30 combines with J gene TRBJ1-1; D perhaps matches TRBD1 (5 bases). The germline gives CDR1 GTSNPN, CDR2 SVGIG (reference sequence). The CDR3 covers 13 residues. V lost 0 bases and J 11 bases, leaving 16 bases between the germline ends.

This chain uses TRBV5-1 with TRBJ2-5, with D possibly matching TRBD2 (6 bases). Germline loops: CDR1 SGHRS, CDR2 YFSETQ. The CDR3 runs to 14 residues. The V end lost 4 bases, the J end lost 2 bases, and 12 bases lay between the germline ends. The CDR3 sequence is CASSPAGPQETQYF. The CDR3 coding sequence is TGCGCCAGCAGCCCAGCGGGCCCGCAAGAGACCCAGTACTTC.

In this sample, this clone turned up once. V usage is TRBV7-9 and J usage is TRBJ1-2; D remains unclear. The length of the CDR3 is 14 residues. The V and J ends lost 5 bases and 6 bases respectively, with 16 bases between them. Germline V lookup: CDR1 SEHNR, CDR2 FQNEAQ (reference sequence). The CDR3 region has the DNA TGTGCCAGCAGCCCCCCCACGGGGAACCATGGCTACACCTTC. Translating gives CASSPPTGNHGYTF.

The chain recombines TRBV5-1 with TRBJ1-4; tentative D call: TRBD1 (6 bases). CDR1 and CDR2 from the germline V gene are SGHRS and YFSETQ. Trimming took 4 bases from V and 5 from J, leaving 18 bases between them. This CDR3 spans 16 amino acids. The CDR3 DNA is TGCGCCAGCAGCCCCACCTTAGCGGGGACAAATGAAAAACTGTTTTTT. This sequence encodes CASSPTLAGTNEKLFF.

This clone appeared a few times. This sample also contains other DNA sequences that code for the same CDR3. The V gene is TRBV7-9, the J gene TRBJ1-4; D perhaps matches TRBD1 (5 bases). CDR3 length: 14 residues. The germline V and J ends were trimmed by 3 bases and 5 bases, with 10 bases remaining between them. Germline-derived CDR1 and CDR2 are SEHNR and FQNEAQ (reference sequence). The CDR3 loop reads CASSLGQANEKLFF. CDR3 coding DNA: TGTGCCAGCAGCTTGGGGCAGGCCAATGAAAAACTGTTTTTT.

The rearrangement joins TRBV6-6 to TRBJ1-5; D is unresolved. Deletions cut 7 bases from V and 4 bases from J, with 11 bases between. CDR1 is MNHNY and CDR2 is SVGAGI in the germline V gene (reference sequence). The CDR3 is 13 amino acids. CDR3 in amino acids: CASTPLGNQPQHF. In DNA form, the CDR3 reads TGTGCCAGCACTCCACTGGGGAATCAGCCCCAGCATTTT.

This sequence joins TRBV11-3 and TRBJ2-1; unclear D gene. Trimming shortened V by 1 base and J by 3 bases, and 10 bases separated the two germline ends. CDR3 length equals 15 residues. CDR1 and CDR2 (germline): SGHNT, YENEEA. The CDR3 sequence is CASSLGFADYNEQFF. The CDR3 region has the DNA TGTGCCAGCAGCTTAGGCTTCGCGGACTACAATGAGCAGTTCTTC.

The rearrangement links TRBV5-1 to TRBJ2-3; TRBD2 matches at 8 bases. The CDR3 sequence is 14 residues long. Germline values: CDR1 SGHRS, CDR2 YFSETQ. Losses at the gene ends were 1 base for V and 10 bases for J; bases not matched to a gene: 8. The CDR3 loop is CASSLNSGRNPQYF. CDR3 DNA: TGCGCCAGCAGCTTGAACAGCGGGAGAAATCCGCAGTATTTT.

The rearrangement links TRBV6-5 to TRBJ2-7; D is possibly TRBD1 (7 bases). The CDR3 covers 13 residues. Trimming stripped 9 bases from V and 5 bases from J, with 17 bases between. Germline CDR1 and CDR2: MNHEY and SVGAGI. CDR3 sequence (DNA): TGTGCCAGAGGGGGCCGGGAGAGGCACGAGCAGTACTTC. This gives the protein CARGGRERHEQYF.

This clone occurred once. The sample has other DNA sequences that encode this CDR3 too. The V gene is TRBV5-1, the J gene TRBJ1-1; D remains ambiguous. Trimming cost V 0 bases and J 5 bases, with 8 bases left between them. There are 13 residues in the CDR3. The V gene's germline CDR1 is SGHRS and CDR2 YFSETQ. The CDR3 loop is CASSLVSGTEAFF. For the CDR3, the DNA is TGCGCCAGCAGCTTGGTATCCGGAACTGAAGCTTTCTTT.

V usage is TRBV21-1 and J usage is TRBJ2-2; the table calls TRBD2, which could not be checked here. TRBV21-1 is described as a pseudogene. This CDR3 spans 13 amino acids. The CDR3 sequence: CASPGTNTGELFF. For the CDR3, the DNA is TGTGCCAGCCCGGGAACGAACACCGGGGAGCTGTTTTTT.